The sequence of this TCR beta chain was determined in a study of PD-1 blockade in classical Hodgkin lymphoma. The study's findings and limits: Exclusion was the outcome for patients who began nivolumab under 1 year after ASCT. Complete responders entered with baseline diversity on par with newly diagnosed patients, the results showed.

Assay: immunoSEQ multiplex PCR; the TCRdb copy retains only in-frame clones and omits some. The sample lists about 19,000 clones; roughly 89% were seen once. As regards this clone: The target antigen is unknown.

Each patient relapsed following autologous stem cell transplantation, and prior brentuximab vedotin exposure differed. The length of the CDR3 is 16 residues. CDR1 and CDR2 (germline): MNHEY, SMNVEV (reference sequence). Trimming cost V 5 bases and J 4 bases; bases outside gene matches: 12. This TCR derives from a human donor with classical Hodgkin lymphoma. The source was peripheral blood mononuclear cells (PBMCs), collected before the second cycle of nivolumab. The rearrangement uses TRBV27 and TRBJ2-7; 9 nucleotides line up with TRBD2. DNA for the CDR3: TGTGCCAGCAGTGGACTGGCGGGGGGGATCGGGTACGAGCAGTACTTC. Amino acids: CASSGLAGGIGYEQYF.